This T cell receptor beta chain emerged from a study of prognosis after radiotherapy for stage I lung cancer. Study-level information: Stage I non-small cell lung cancer patients were enrolled between early 2018 and January 2019.

The study amplified the TCR beta CDR3 region from genomic DNA. This amplification was carried out by two rounds of multiplex PCR. Primers (each specific to one TRBV or TRBJ gene) were used in first-round PCR. One entry per CDR3 protein results from TCRdb running MiXCR on the multiplex PCR reads. The sample holds around 31,000 distinct CDR3 sequences, 40% to 60% seen once. Study-level points and caveats: Compared with a median of about 10,000 beforehand, unique TCR clone counts dropped to about 6,200 after stereotactic body radiation therapy. Post-therapy Shannon entropy was lower in patients developing distant metastases following stereotactic body radiation therapy.

This CDR3 is 15 amino acids long. Germline lookup yields CDR1 SGDLS and CDR2 YYNGEE. The V end lost 4 bases, the J end lost 1 base, and 14 bases lay between the germline ends. The table lists this clonotype with a count of one. Its antigen is currently unknown. The receptor's source is a donor aged 50 or older with non-small cell lung cancer. The chain links TRBV9 to TRBJ1-2; unclear D gene. Sequencing used PBMCs, obtained before or after stereotactic body radiation therapy (not recorded which). The DNA of the CDR3 is TGTGCCAGCAGCTTAGGATGGGAGGGTAACTATGGCTACACCTTC. Protein sequence: CASSLGWEGNYGYTF.